A selection of T cell receptor beta chains follows, all from one sample in a study of blood T cell repertoires in COVID-19. TCRdb's table, derived via immunoSEQ multiplex PCR, lists solely in-frame clones and lacks some. The data contain roughly 130,000 clones, under 85% of them singletons. The sequenced sample was peripheral blood. Receptor source: a woman aged 55-69 years with acute or convalescent COVID-19. CDR3s include the opening cysteine and the closing phenylalanine or tryptophan.

j_call cdr3_length v_call cdr3_aa
TRBJ2-6 16 TRBV11-2 CASSFWGVSGANVLTF
TRBJ1-2 13 TRBV7-9 CASSTEQTLSFTF
TRBJ2-1 13 TRBV7-8 CASSLAVHNEQFF
TRBJ1-1 11 TRBV27 CASSWTTEAFF
TRBJ1-2 12 TRBV30 CAWRQGAGGYTF
TRBJ2-1 13 TRBV29-1 CSVGLTEGNEQFF
TRBJ1-1 14 TRBV19 CASSIPVPGTEAFF
TRBJ1-5 15 TRBV28 CASSLTDYSNQPQHF
TRBJ1-5 12 TRBV28 CALGQTNQPQHF
TRBJ1-2 15 TRBV4-1 CASSQDNGGLYGYTF
TRBJ2-1 15 TRBV3-1/TRBV3-2 CASSRPGQGMNEQFF
TRBJ1-4 15 TRBV19 CASSPLFDTVEKLFF
TRBJ1-5 11 TRBV6-5 CASSLNQAQHF
TRBJ1-5 14 TRBV19 CASSYREVNQPQHF
TRBJ2-1 14 TRBV9 CASSTSTGYNEQFF
TRBJ2-3 16 TRBV7-9 CASSPYGSGPTDTQYF
TRBJ2-7 13 TRBV12-3/TRBV12-4 CASSLSNNYEQYF
TRBJ1-1 17 TRBV7-9 CASSLTFPSGGRTEAFF
TRBJ1-4 22 TRBV3-1/TRBV3-2 CASSQYWTSRDRPKGQSEKLFF
TRBJ2-1 13 TRBV12-5 CASGLGTGFEQFF